Listed here are 17 T cell receptor beta chains from one sample, sequenced in a study of PD-L1 blockade in urothelial cancer. Repertoires were generated with immunoSEQ multiplex PCR, while TCRdb's copy carries only in-frame clones and drops some. The sample consists of under 95,000 clones, under 90% of them appearing once. Time point of the sample: pretreatment peripheral blood. Here the sequenced sample was PBMCs, taken around atezolizumab (anti-PD-L1) treatment. The receptors stem from a man in his 60s with urothelial cancer.

The CDR3 DNA follows: TGTGCCAGCAGGACACCCAACTCCTACGAGCAGTACTTC. Amino acids: CASRTPNSYEQYF. This chain links TRBV6-5 with TRBJ2-7, with D unclear. Trimming shortened V by 6 bases and J by 0 bases, and 9 bases separated the two germline ends. Germline V gives CDR1 MNHEY, CDR2 SVGAGI. This CDR3 comprises 13 residues.

This chain connects TRBV28 to TRBJ2-7; D possibly corresponds to TRBD2 (6 bases). The germline CDR1 and CDR2 sequences are MDHEN and SYDVKM. The V gene lost 7 bases and the J gene lost 0 bases, with 16 bases spanning the gap. There are 15 residues in the CDR3. This chain's CDR3 is CASKRVGGNSYEQYF. CDR3 DNA sequence: TGTGCCAGCAAAAGGGTAGGAGGGAACTCCTACGAGCAGTACTTC.

The chain is built from TRBV19 and TRBJ2-2; 9 positions match TRBD2. Trimming cost V 10 bases and J 4 bases; bases outside gene matches: 13. The V gene's germline CDR1 is LNHDA and CDR2 SQIVND (reference sequence). This CDR3 is 16 amino acids long. The CDR3 loop reads CATPTRDSGGTGELFF. CDR3 sequence (DNA): TGTGCCACCCCGACTAGAGATAGCGGGGGCACCGGGGAGCTGTTTTTT.

The chain uses TRBV28 and TRBJ1-1; D is undetermined. Germline CDR1 MDHEN, CDR2 SYDVKM. Trimming took off 10 bases at V and 3 bases at J, with 15 bases between the two ends. CDR3 length: 13 residues. This chain's CDR3 is CATGSGGYTEAFF. CDR3 DNA: TGTGCCACTGGCTCCGGCGGCTACACTGAAGCTTTCTTT.

The chain is built from TRBV2 and TRBJ2-1, with D tentatively TRBD1 (5 bases). The V gene lost 1 base and the J gene lost 0 bases, with 10 bases spanning the gap. The length of the CDR3 is 16 residues. Germline V lookup: CDR1 SNHLY, CDR2 FYNNEI. The CDR3 DNA is TGTGCCAGCAGTGAAGGGTCAGGGATCTCCTACAATGAGCAGTTCTTC. It is translated as CASSEGSGISYNEQFF.

This clone appeared a few times. J is TRBJ2-1 and V is TRBV5-4; 11 bases are a match to TRBD1. This CDR3 contains 15 residues. V gave up 5 bases and J gave up 3 bases; unmatched junction bases: 4. Germline CDR1 and CDR2: SGHNT and YYREEE (reference sequence). CDR3 loop: CASSMGTGGYNEQFF. As DNA, the CDR3 is TGTGCCAGCAGTATGGGGACAGGGGGCTACAATGAGCAGTTCTTC.

The J gene is TRBJ1-4, the V gene TRBV29-1; D uncertain. This CDR3 region has 14 residues. In germline, CDR1 is SQVTM, CDR2 ANQGSEA. V dropped 3 bases and J dropped 8 bases, with 16 bases sitting between them. The CDR3 coding sequence is TGCAGCGTTGAGATGGGTGCGGGGTACGAAAAACTGTTTTTT. This gives the protein CSVEMGAGYEKLFF.

The V call is TRBV2, the J call TRBJ2-2; TRBD2 might be the D (6 bases). Germline V gene lookup returns CDR1 SNHLY and CDR2 FYNNEI. The CDR3 has 13 residues. Trimming stripped 5 bases from V and 8 bases from J, with 12 bases between. The CDR3 loop is CASSRDSRGELFF. The CDR3 DNA follows: TGTGCCAGCAGTCGGGACTCGAGAGGGGAGCTGTTTTTT.

The gene calls are TRBV5-5 and TRBJ1-3, with 7 bases lining up with TRBD1. The CDR3 length is 15 residues. With 6 bases clipped from V and 0 bases from J, the junction kept 6 bases outside the gene matches. The germline gives CDR1 SGHKS, CDR2 YYEKEE (reference sequence). CDR3 sequence: CASTQGGSSGNTIYF. The CDR3 DNA sequence: TGTGCCAGCACCCAGGGGGGTTCCTCTGGAAACACCATATATTTT.

The J gene is TRBJ2-7, the V gene TRBV7-8, with a possible D match to TRBD1 (6 bases). Trimming took 2 bases from V and 0 from J, leaving 17 bases between them. Germline V CDR1 and CDR2: SGHVS, FQNEAQ. The CDR3 totals 17 residues. The CDR3 sequence: CASSLSPRDTSSYEQYF. As DNA, the CDR3 is TGTGCCAGCAGCTTATCCCCCCGGGACACGAGCTCCTACGAGCAGTACTTC.

This clone has just one count. The CDR3, as DNA: TGTGCCAGCAGTCCCCCGTTGTACAGCACTAACTATGGCTACACCTTC. Translated, it gives CASSPPLYSTNYGYTF. The chain carries TRBV28 and TRBJ1-2; no clear D. Trimming took 5 bases from V and 0 from J, leaving 16 bases between them. The length of the CDR3 is 16 residues. Germline V lookup: CDR1 MDHEN, CDR2 SYDVKM.

This chain links TRBV6-5 with TRBJ2-1; 10 bases match TRBD2. Germline assignment: CDR1 MNHEY and CDR2 SVGAGI. The ends lost 0 bases at V and 8 bases at J; junction bases unmatched: 7. This CDR3 is built from 16 residues. CDR3 sequence reads: CASSYSSASGSHEQFF. CDR3 bases: TGTGCCAGCAGTTACTCGTCGGCTAGCGGGAGCCATGAGCAGTTCTTC.

V and J are TRBV6-5 and TRBJ2-3; the D gene is possibly TRBD2 (6 bases). The CDR3 extends over 15 amino acids. V shed 11 bases and J shed 2 bases, with 20 bases lying between them. Germline V gene data show CDR1 as MNHEY and CDR2 as SVGAGI. In DNA, the CDR3 is TGTGCCTCGGCCTGGAGCGGGTCCCTCACAGATACGCAGTATTTT. This sequence encodes CASAWSGSLTDTQYF.

The rearrangement uses TRBV5-5 and TRBJ2-2; 12 bases agree with TRBD2. Germline V CDR1 and CDR2: SGHKS, YYEKEE (reference sequence). V was clipped by 1 base and J by 4 bases; unmatched bases: 5. This CDR3 contains 17 residues. CDR3 in amino acids: CASSLFTSGRITGELFF. The CDR3 DNA sequence: TGTGCCAGCAGCTTGTTCACTAGCGGGAGGATCACCGGGGAGCTGTTTTTT. Filled out from reference TRBV5-5 and TRBJ2-2, the complete variable domain reads DAGVTQSPTHLIKTRGQQVTLRCSPISGHKSVSWYQQVLGQGPQFIFQYYEKEERGRGNFPDRFSARQFPNYSSELNVNALLLGDSALYLCASSLFTSGRITGELFFGEGSRLTVL.

This clone was seen more than once but under ten times. The rearrangement joins TRBV4-1 to TRBJ1-2, with D hard to call. CDR3 length: 14 amino acids. Trimming shortened V by 0 bases and J by 8 bases, and 13 bases separated the two germline ends. The germline V gene encodes CDR1 MGHRA and CDR2 YSYEKL. The CDR3 sequence is CASSQDKQSSGYTF. The DNA for the CDR3 is TGCGCCAGCAGCCAAGACAAACAGTCATCGGGCTACACCTTC.

The V gene is TRBV6-1, the J gene TRBJ1-5; D may be TRBD1 (6 bases). V dropped 6 bases and J dropped 6 bases, with 15 bases sitting between them. This CDR3 has 14 amino acids. Germline assignment: CDR1 MNHNS and CDR2 SASEGT. The CDR3, as DNA: TGTGCCAGCAGCGCCGGACAGTTGGGTCAGCCCCAGCATTTT. Translated, it gives CASSAGQLGQPQHF.

The rearrangement uses TRBV7-6 and TRBJ2-7; D not resolved. The CDR3 spans 12 residues. The germline CDR1 and CDR2 sequences are SGHVS and FNYEAQ. V was pared by 1 base and J by 6 bases, with 7 bases between. The DNA of the CDR3 is TGTGCCAGCAGCTTAGACCCGGTCGAGCAGTACTTC. This codes for CASSLDPVEQYF.